These 4 T cell receptor beta chains were all obtained from the same sample, sequenced in a study of T cell responses to AZD1222 COVID-19 vaccine. The repertoire was sequenced with immunoSEQ multiplex PCR; TCRdb's copy has only in-frame clones and lacks some. The sample lists about 180,000 clones, just under 95% occurring once. The sequencing here drew on peripheral blood, taken 28 days after the second dose of the MenACWY control vaccine. The receptors here all came from an adult who received the MenACWY meningococcal vaccine as a control.

This sequence joins TRBV19 and TRBJ1-5; D may be TRBD1 (6 bases). V lost 5 bases and J lost 0, with 14 bases in between. There are 16 residues in the CDR3. Germline V gene data show CDR1 as LNHDA and CDR2 as SQIVND (reference sequence). The CDR3 loop reads CASSPRQVNSNQPQHF. CDR3 in DNA: TGTGCCAGTAGTCCCCGACAGGTCAATAGCAATCAGCCCCAGCATTTT.

V gene TRBV19 combines with J gene TRBJ1-4; D perhaps matches TRBD1 (6 bases). Germline V gene lookup returns CDR1 LNHDA and CDR2 SQIVND (reference sequence). The CDR3 covers 12 residues. Trimming took 4 bases from V and 8 from J, leaving 8 bases between them. In DNA, the CDR3 is TGTGCCAGTAGTAGCAGGGGAGAAAAACTGTTTTTT. Protein: CASSSRGEKLFF.

This chain joins TRBV18 and TRBJ1-1; D is undetermined. The CDR3 totals 13 residues. Germline V gene data show CDR1 as KGHSH and CDR2 as LQKENI. V dropped 2 bases and J dropped 6 bases, with 10 bases sitting between them. This CDR3 reads CASSPRSVAEAFF. As DNA, the CDR3 is TGTGCCAGCTCACCAAGGAGTGTGGCTGAAGCTTTCTTT.

The chain joins TRBV7-9 to TRBJ1-2; D uncertain. Trimming pared 7 bases from V and 4 bases from J, leaving 19 bases between. The germline V gene has CDR1 SEHNR and CDR2 FQNEAQ (reference sequence). This CDR3 contains 15 residues. CDR3 sequence: CASNSLGSRGYGYTF. In nucleotides, the CDR3 is TGTGCCAGCAACTCCCTCGGGTCTCGTGGCTATGGCTACACCTTC.